A single sample gave rise to the 5 T cell receptor beta chains below, sequenced in a study of T cells in narcolepsy. Profiling relied on immunoSEQ multiplex PCR, and the TCRdb table lists in-frame clones only, not all of them. The data hold about 30,000 clones, with around 81% observed a single time. Sequenced material: CD45RA- memory CD4+ T cells from PBMCs. The origin of the receptors is a human donor with narcolepsy.

This clone was counted a few times. The V and J genes are TRBV6-6 and TRBJ1-3; D is unresolved. Germline CDR1 is MNHNY and CDR2 is SVGAGI (reference sequence). This CDR3 is built from 14 residues. The V end was cut by 5 bases, the J end by 1 base, with 9 bases between. The CDR3 loop is CASSKTDSGNTIYF. The DNA for the CDR3 is TGTGCCAGCAGTAAAACAGATTCTGGAAACACCATATATTTT.

The rearrangement links TRBV5-4 to TRBJ2-6; tentatively, D is TRBD1 (6 bases). CDR3 length: 17 amino acids. The V end lost 4 bases, the J end lost 1 base, and 15 bases lay between the germline ends. From germline, CDR1 is SGHNT and CDR2 YYREEE (reference sequence). CDR3 amino acids: CASSTRQEASGANVLTF. The CDR3 coding sequence is TGTGCCAGCAGCACCAGACAGGAAGCGTCTGGGGCCAACGTCCTGACTTTC.

The gene calls are TRBV6-5 and TRBJ1-5, with 9 bases identical to TRBD1. The germline V gene encodes CDR1 MNHEY and CDR2 SVGAGI. The CDR3 runs 14 residues. The junction had 6 bases not matched to a gene; V was cut back by 5 bases and J by 7 bases. The CDR3 DNA is TGTGCCAGCAGTGAAACAGGGGGCGCCCAGCCCCAGCATTTT. Translating gives CASSETGGAQPQHF.

This clone was found once. The gene calls are TRBV14 and TRBJ2-1; D is unclear. The CDR3 is 11 residues long. Trimming removed 4 bases at V and 3 bases at J, with 1 base between. The V gene's germline CDR1 is SGHDN and CDR2 FVKESK. The CDR3 DNA sequence: TGTGCCAGCAGCCTCTACAATGAGCAGTTCTTC. Protein sequence: CASSLYNEQFF.

The V gene is TRBV6-6, the J gene TRBJ2-2, with unresolved D. Trimming shortened V by 7 bases and J by 6 bases, and 12 bases separated the two germline ends. Germline CDR1 is MNHNY and CDR2 is SVGAGI (reference sequence). The CDR3 is made up of 13 amino acids. CDR3 DNA: TGTGCCAGCACCCGTCTGGTCTCCGGGGAGCTGTTTTTT. This gives the protein CASTRLVSGELFF.